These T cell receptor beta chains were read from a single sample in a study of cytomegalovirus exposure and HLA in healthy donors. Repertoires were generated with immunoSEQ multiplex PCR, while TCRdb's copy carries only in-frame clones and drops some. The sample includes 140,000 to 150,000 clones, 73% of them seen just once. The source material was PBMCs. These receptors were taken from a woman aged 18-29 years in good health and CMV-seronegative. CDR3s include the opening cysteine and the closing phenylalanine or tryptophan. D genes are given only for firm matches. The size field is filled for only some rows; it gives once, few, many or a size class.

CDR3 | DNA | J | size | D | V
CASTRGTSGNNEQFF | TGTGCCAGTACTCGGGGGACTAGCGGTAACAATGAGCAGTTCTTC | TRBJ2-1 | - | TRBD2 | TRBV19
CASSSSTGTMNTEAFF | TGCGCCAGCAGCTCGTCGACAGGGACAATGAACACTGAAGCTTTCTTT | TRBJ1-1 | - | TRBD1 | TRBV5-1
CASSLPGLAVNSGANVLTF | TGTGCCAGCAGTTTACCCGGTCTAGCAGTGAACTCTGGGGCCAACGTCCTGACTTTC | TRBJ2-6 | few | - | TRBV28
CASSSGSTDTQYF | TGTGCCAGCAGCTCAGGGAGCACAGATACGCAGTATTTT | TRBJ2-3 | - | - | TRBV7-2
CASSNPRQGYGYTF | TGTGCCAGCAGCAACCCCCGACAGGGCTATGGCTACACCTTC | TRBJ1-2 | - | TRBD1 | TRBV11-2
CASSFGTGETEAFF | TGTGCCAGCAGCTTCGGGACAGGGGAAACTGAAGCTTTCTTT | TRBJ1-1 | - | TRBD1 | TRBV7-9
CASSQGNTIYF | TGTGCCAGCTCCCAAGGAAACACCATATATTTT | TRBJ1-3 | - | - | TRBV6-5
CASSKRGALGFF | TGTGCCAGCAGCAAGCGGGGGGCCCTGGGGTTCTTC | TRBJ2-1 | - | TRBD2 | TRBV7-9
CASSQGKARRDTEAFF | TGCGCCAGCAGTCAAGGGAAGGCTCGGAGGGACACTGAAGCTTTCTTT | TRBJ1-1 | - | - | TRBV23-1
CASSPPGSGANGLTF | TGTGCCAGCAGCCCCCCGGGCTCTGGGGCCAACGGCCTGACTTTC | TRBJ2-6 | - | - | TRBV5-4
CASSTTEGRVYNEQFF | TGTGCCAGCTCAACCACGGAGGGCAGGGTTTACAATGAGCAGTTCTTC | TRBJ2-1 | - | - | TRBV18
CASSQDRDYGYTF | TGTGCCAGCTCGCAGGACAGGGACTATGGCTACACCTTC | TRBJ1-2 | few | TRBD1 | TRBV18
CASSGGGMDIQYF | TGTGCCAGCAGCGGAGGAGGGATGGACATTCAGTACTTC | TRBJ2-4 | - | - | TRBV9
CASSPRQGIYYGYTF | TGTGCCAGCAGCCCCCGACAGGGAATCTACTATGGCTACACCTTC | TRBJ1-2 | - | TRBD1 | TRBV9
CASSVSWTPGYGYTF | TGTGCCAGCAGCGTTTCTTGGACACCCGGCTATGGCTACACCTTC | TRBJ1-2 | - | - | TRBV28
CASSLNRGGETQYF | TGTGCCAGCAGCTTAAACAGGGGAGGAGAGACCCAGTACTTC | TRBJ2-5 | few | - | TRBV11-2
CASSYSRDRGGYGYTF | TGTGCCAGCAGTTACTCCCGGGACAGGGGGGGCTATGGCTACACCTTC | TRBJ1-2 | - | TRBD1 | TRBV6-5
CAISPESGGRNSPLHF | TGTGCCATCAGTCCAGAGAGTGGGGGGAGGAATTCACCCCTCCACTTT | TRBJ1-6 | - | - | TRBV10-3
CASSEMAGNWGQYF | TGTGCCAGCAGTGAAATGGCGGGGAATTGGGGTCAGTACTTC | TRBJ2-5 | - | - | TRBV2
CASSPRQGETQYF | TGTGCCAGCAGCCCCCGACAGGGTGAGACCCAGTACTTC | TRBJ2-5 | once | TRBD1 | TRBV6-5
CASSLRGGALQTYEQYF | TGCGCCAGCAGCTTAAGAGGGGGTGCGCTTCAGACGTACGAGCAGTACTTC | TRBJ2-7 | - | - | TRBV5-1
CASRETSGTGLHEQFF | TGTGCCAGCAGGGAGACTTCCGGGACAGGGTTGCATGAGCAGTTCTTC | TRBJ2-1 | once | TRBD1 | TRBV7-2
CASSDNSNQPQHF | TGTGCCAGCAGTGACAACAGTAATCAGCCCCAGCATTTT | TRBJ1-5 | - | - | TRBV2
CASSSGQYTSGYTF | TGTGCCAGCAGTTCCGGACAGTACACTTCTGGCTACACCTTC | TRBJ1-2 | - | - | TRBV28
CASSLEGTSEETQYF | TGCGCCAGCAGCTTGGAAGGGACTAGCGAGGAGACCCAGTACTTC | TRBJ2-5 | - | TRBD2 | TRBV5-1
CASSYAGGQETQYF | TGTGCCAGCAGCTATGCCGGGGGACAAGAGACCCAGTACTTC | TRBJ2-5 | - | - | TRBV7-7
CASSSNSGNTIYF | TGTGCCAGCAGCTCCAACAGTGGAAACACCATATATTTT | TRBJ1-3 | - | - | TRBV11-2
CASSSTGRDYGYTF | TGTGCCAGCAGCTCGACAGGCCGAGACTATGGCTACACCTTC | TRBJ1-2 | few | - | TRBV7-8
CASSIGGQGAGDTQYF | TGTGCCAGTAGTATAGGGGGACAGGGGGCTGGAGATACGCAGTATTTT | TRBJ2-3 | - | TRBD1 | TRBV19
CASSPGTSPNYGYTF | TGCGCCAGCAGCCCTGGGACAAGTCCTAACTATGGCTACACCTTC | TRBJ1-2 | - | - | TRBV5-1
CASSQDRAERTDTQYF | TGTGCCAGCAGCCAAGATAGAGCGGAGCGCACAGATACGCAGTATTTT | TRBJ2-3 | - | - | TRBV14
CASSLAEREFHEQFF | TGCGCCAGCAGCTTGGCGGAGCGGGAGTTCCATGAGCAGTTCTTC | TRBJ2-1 | - | TRBD2 | TRBV5-1
CASSFAANTEAFF | TGTGCCAGCAGCTTCGCGGCGAACACTGAAGCTTTCTTT | TRBJ1-1 | few | - | TRBV7-2
CASSVRGGANVLTF | TGTGCCAGCAGCGTGCGGGGGGGGGCCAACGTCCTGACTTTC | TRBJ2-6 | - | TRBD2 | TRBV9
CASSVTANYGYTF | TGTGCCAGCAGTGTGACAGCAAACTATGGCTACACCTTC | TRBJ1-2 | - | - | TRBV28
CASSSGLAGNTGELFF | TGTGCCAGCAGCTCCGGACTAGCGGGGAACACCGGGGAGCTGTTTTTT | TRBJ2-2 | few | TRBD2 | TRBV7-2
CASSDRDAGSTEAFF | TGTGCCAGCAGCGACCGGGACGCGGGGTCTACTGAAGCTTTCTTT | TRBJ1-1 | - | - | TRBV5-6
CASSSFGTGVYEQYF | TGTGCCAGCAGCTCTTTCGGGACAGGGGTCTACGAGCAGTACTTC | TRBJ2-7 | - | TRBD1 | TRBV11-1
CAISRDSFMNTEAFF | TGTGCCATCAGCCGGGACAGCTTTATGAACACTGAAGCTTTCTTT | TRBJ1-1 | - | TRBD1 | TRBV10-3
CASSLEPAGSYNEQFF | TGCGCCAGCAGCTTGGAGCCCGCGGGGTCCTACAATGAGCAGTTCTTC | TRBJ2-1 | - | - | TRBV5-1
CASSRGGGGYNEQFF | TGTGCCAGCAGCCGGGGGGGAGGGGGATACAATGAGCAGTTCTTC | TRBJ2-1 | - | TRBD2 | TRBV5-6
CASSLSLQGPTYGYTF | TGTGCCAGCAGCTTATCCCTGCAGGGGCCGACCTATGGCTACACCTTC | TRBJ1-2 | few | - | TRBV7-2
CASSNGTGGPYGYTF | TGTGCCAGCAGTAACGGGACAGGGGGCCCCTATGGCTACACCTTC | TRBJ1-2 | - | TRBD1 | TRBV25-1
CASAIGGTEETQYF | TGTGCCAGCGCAATAGGCGGGACAGAAGAGACCCAGTACTTC | TRBJ2-5 | - | - | TRBV6-6
CASSLDGPGGPGYTF | TGCGCCAGCAGCTTGGATGGACCGGGAGGACCTGGCTACACCTTC | TRBJ1-2 | - | - | TRBV5-1
CASSTDHRRAFF | TGTGCCAGCAGCACTGACCACCGGCGGGCTTTCTTT | TRBJ1-1 | few | - | TRBV7-9
CASSLRAVTGYTF | TGTGCCAGCAGCTTGAGGGCAGTCACGGGCTACACCTTC | TRBJ1-2 | - | - | TRBV11-2
CASSVVGGGSTDTQYF | TGTGCCAGCAGCGTAGTAGGCGGGGGAAGCACAGATACGCAGTATTTT | TRBJ2-3 | - | TRBD2 | TRBV9
CASSLDTKNSQYF | TGTGCCAGCAGCTTAGACACCAAAAACAGTCAGTACTTC | TRBJ2-4 | - | - | TRBV7-2
CASSQGLAGGPMVDTQYF | TGCGCCAGCAGCCAGGGCCTAGCGGGAGGGCCTATGGTAGATACGCAGTATTTT | TRBJ2-3 | - | TRBD2 | TRBV4-3
CASSRDSITDTQYF | TGTGCCAGCAGTCGGGACAGCATCACAGATACGCAGTATTTT | TRBJ2-3 | - | TRBD1 | TRBV6-4
CASSFLSGNYGYTF | TGTGCCAGCAGCTTCCTCTCAGGCAACTATGGCTACACCTTC | TRBJ1-2 | once | - | TRBV11-2
CASSLEGGQLYGYTF | TGTGCCAGCAGCCTAGAGGGGGGACAGCTCTATGGCTACACCTTC | TRBJ1-2 | - | TRBD1 | TRBV11-2